The T cell receptor beta chain under discussion was sequenced for a study of early stage breast cancer tumors listed by TCRdb under 2017. Study-level background: Of the 15 to 20 invasive breast tumors, roughly eleven were found to be estrogen receptor-positive, progesterone receptor-positive and HER2-negative. The average read coverage per sample was approximately 9.9-fold. Of the 12 ER+/PR+/HER2- tumors, eight were classified as invasive ductal carcinomas and four as invasive lobular carcinomas. Across all samples, about 3,000,000 templates representing 1.2 million or so unique clonotypes were detected.

Remarks on this clone: Its antigen has not been determined. Qualities for individual bases were not recorded, and no much larger clone is one base off.

Every sample was amplified as two independent genomic DNA replicates, using about 0.46 ug for blood and approximately 1.5 ug for tumor or normal breast. Following the manufacturer's instructions, the ImmunoSeq Intro kit was used to carry out TCRB sequencing on genomic DNA. Multiplex PCR was run for around 33 cycles using proprietary primers and spike-in control sequences for absolute quantification. Single-end 150-bp reads were used to sequence an 87-bp fragment spanning the CDR3 plus the flanking V and J genes. Each lane of an Illumina MiSeq running version 3.0 chemistry carried seven multiplexed samples, with two replicates apiece. The original pipeline was this. Raw data were processed by the vendor's proprietary pipeline, with both replicates merged into one result per sample. To define clonotypes, the study grouped productive rearrangements that shared the V-gene family, CDR3 amino acid sequence and J-gene segment. Clonality was computed as 1 minus the normalized Shannon entropy (Pielou evenness) of TCRB abundances. To estimate T cell density, the total number of templates was divided by the number of input cells, which was inferred from the amount of DNA input. Recon was used with default parameters to estimate total repertoire diversity and clonality. Clonotypes with over 0.1% abundance in tumor and at least 32-fold higher abundance in tumor than in normal breast were defined as tumor-enriched. Imported from immuneACCESS, the table was reduced by TCRdb to in-frame sequences with V and J called. These copies leave out some clones; in studies compared against another copy, an unresolved V gene accounts for under half, and the cause of the remainder is not known. V and J calls and clone size follow that table, whereas D and trimming were derived from the DNA. A total of 65,000 to 75,000 clones appear in this sample, more than 70% of them only once. The ten largest clones represent 4.7% of the sample.

The study profiled bulk TCR beta-chain repertoires in matched peripheral blood, tumor and adjacent normal breast tissue taken from approximately 15 patients with early-stage breast cancer. Before surgery, roughly 4.5-11 mL of whole blood was collected in EDTA tubes and processed within 2 hours. Ficoll-Paque centrifugation in SepMate-50 tubes was used to isolate peripheral blood mononuclear cells. PBMCs were cryopreserved in aliquots of roughly 1.9 to 4 million cells in roughly 90% FBS with 10% DMSO and kept in liquid nitrogen. Genomic DNA was extracted with the Qiagen AllPrep DNA/RNA Mini kit. What the work shows at the level of the full study, not this receptor alone: Analysis by tumor subtype was prevented by the small cohort size. Compared with adjacent normal breast tissue, tumors had higher clonality and around 2.5-fold greater T cell density. Repertoires from blood and normal breast were more alike than repertoires from blood and tumor, and in about 85% of the 16 patients, comparing each tissue with blood separated tumor from normal. Chain pairing and functional markers such as CD4, CD8 and FOXP3 were not captured by bulk genomic DNA sequencing of unsorted cells. Enriched TCRB sequences shared across patients were mostly commonly generated sequences, unlikely to play an important role in the tumor microenvironment.

CDR3 length: 13 amino acids, cysteine to phenylalanine. Only the CDR3 region is kept as DNA, spanning 39 bases read in frame from base 1. V is pruned by 4 bases and J by 8 bases, leaving 4 bases of the junction without a gene match. Reading the germline V gene (reference sequence) gives CDR1 WNHNN and CDR2 SYGVQD. Sequencing input: blood. In this chain, TRBV10-1 is recombined with TRBJ2-2; 7 bases in the middle match TRBD1. This TCR came from a person in their 40s with breast cancer. The CDR3 region: CASSGRTGGELFF. The sequence in DNA is TGCGCCAGCAGTGGAAGGACAGGAGGGGAGCTGTTTTTT.